This paragraph covers one T cell receptor (beta chain) sequence. This clone came up a few times. What this receptor recognizes is not known. No much larger clonotype is one base removed from it; base qualities were not supplied. From each donor, a single peripheral blood sample of 95 to 150 mL on average was drawn into heparinised tubes. A BD FACSAria II and a panel including CD45RO, CCR7, CD25, CD127, CD95 and CD27 were used to sort naive, central memory, regulatory and stem cell-like memory CD4+ T cells. Every sorted population had a purity above 98%. PBMCs were isolated right away by Lymphoprep density gradient centrifugation and were stained directly, without culture. So that batch effects would be minimized, each experiment stained and sorted samples in pairs, pairing one healthy donor with one patient. The data were obtained in a study of beta chain features in type 1 diabetes (dated by TCRdb to 2016 to 2019). For the study in its entirety: Mean age, gender distribution, total cell number and subset yield were not different between patients and healthy donors. Whereas all 30 or so donors provided naive and central memory subsets, regulatory and stem cell-like memory subsets were isolated from just 8 patients and about eight healthy donors. A total of 85 million to 110 million sorted cells were examined across all samples, and RNA yield correlated strongly with the number of cells per subset. In the study, recently diagnosed type 1 diabetes patients and matched healthy donors were compared on the TCRB repertoires of their sorted circulating CD4+ T cell subsets. The full study reports these points: Sequencing cDNA rather than genomic DNA could over-represent highly expressing activated cells, although activation and CD3 levels did not differ between groups. A moderate but significant shortening of TCRB CDR3 length was observed in type 1 diabetes patients in all four CD4+ subsets. Naive, central memory and regulatory TCRB repertoires appeared to be more similar among patients than among healthy donors. Shorter templates might be favored by PCR, yet because patient and control samples were amplified and corrected together, any such skew would affect both groups equally. At VDJ recombination sites, patients with type 1 diabetes made fewer insertions and deleted more nucleotides, a pattern implying thymic rearrangement abnormalities. HLA sub-analyses involved small numbers of individuals, so any influence of HLA type on TCRB rearrangement remained unresolved.

The entire amount of isolated RNA was reverse transcribed using the High Capacity cDNA Reverse Transcription Kit, so the sequenced TCRB transcripts were expressed ones. Deep immunoSEQ sequencing was performed on naive, central memory and regulatory T cell samples, with an average of about 3.6 million total reads per sample. Sorted cells were lysed in RLT buffer, and RNA was extracted using DNase-treated RNeasy Micro or Mini kits according to cell number. To prevent cross-contamination, each cell subset was processed individually, whereas patient and healthy donor samples were processed jointly. The immunoSEQ multiplex PCR was used to amplify TCRB sequences from cDNA, yielding 87-bp fragments that span the CDR3 region. The amplicons were sequenced using the Illumina HiSeq platform. The study's processing was this. PCR bias was corrected computationally using synthetic template baselines, and reads within Hamming distance 2 were collapsed, with unmergeable singletons discarded. By aligning reads against IMGT, V, D and J genes, CDR3 length, and insertions or deletions at six rearrangement sites were assigned. Clonotype counts were normalized to sorted cell number within each subset before computing true diversity and Gini coefficients with the tcR R package. The overlap coefficient, calculated on TCRB nucleotide sequences, was used to measure repertoire sharing. Out-of-frame TCRB sequences from naive cells were analyzed as a proxy for the pre-selection repertoire. TCRdb carries this immuneACCESS record with in-frame sequences only. Its versions omit some clonotypes, under half of them owing to an unresolved V gene in the studies checked, with the rest unexplained. From that table come the V and J calls and clone size; the DNA was used to work out D and trimming. Here the sample has hundreds of thousands of clones; over 10% occur a single time. The ten largest clonotypes hold less than 0.025% of the sample.

The germline V gene specifies MDHEN as CDR1 and SYDVKM as CDR2. The CDR3 has 14 amino acids, counting the end cysteine and phenylalanine. Only the CDR3 DNA stays, 42 bases, in frame from base 1. Trimming takes 4 bases from V and 2 bases from J, and the germline ends sit 12 bases apart. The specimen sequenced was naive CD4+ T cells from blood. According to the study, the label for this sample's cell subset or site signals: true naive CD4+ T cells. The chain employs TRBV28 and TRBJ2-7; the D gene identity is not certain. The source is a man aged 18 to 30 with type 1 diabetes. The bases read TGTGCCAGCAGTTCCGGCGAACAGACCTACGAGCAGTACTTC. Translated, it reads CASSSGEQTYEQYF.